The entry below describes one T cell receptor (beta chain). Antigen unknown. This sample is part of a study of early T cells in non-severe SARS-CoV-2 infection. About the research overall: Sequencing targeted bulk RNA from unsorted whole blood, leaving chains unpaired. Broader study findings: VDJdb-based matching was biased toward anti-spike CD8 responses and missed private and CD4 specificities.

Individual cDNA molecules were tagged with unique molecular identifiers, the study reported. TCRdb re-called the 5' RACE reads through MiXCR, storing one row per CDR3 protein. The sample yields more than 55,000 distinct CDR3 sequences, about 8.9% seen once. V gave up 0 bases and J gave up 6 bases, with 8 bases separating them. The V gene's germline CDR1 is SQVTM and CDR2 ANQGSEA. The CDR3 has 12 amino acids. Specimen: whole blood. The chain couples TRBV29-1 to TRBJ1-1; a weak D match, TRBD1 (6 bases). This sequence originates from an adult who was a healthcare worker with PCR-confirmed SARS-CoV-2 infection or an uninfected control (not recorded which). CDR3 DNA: TGCAGCGTTGAAGATGGGGGCGCTGAAGCTTTCTTT. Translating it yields CSVEDGGAEAFF.